The clone carrying this T cell receptor (beta chain) showed up just a few times. Its antigen is not known. Isolating PBMCs gave at least 6.5 million of these cells per sample. The data belong to a study of blood T cells in healthy people across ages. Study-level results: Significant beta diversity loss was already apparent by age roughly 38, declining roughly linearly.

It was with a sample-barcoded 5' primer and a J-beta primer mix that a second PCR of roughly 6 to 12 cycles was run. TCRdb re-called the 5' RACE reads with MiXCR, one entry per CDR3 protein. The table has about a million distinct CDR3 sequences, 45% to 50% seen once; the top ten hold around an eighth. The CDR3 totals 12 residues. Trimming stripped 8 bases from V and 5 bases from J, with 15 bases between. The germline gives CDR1 GTSNPN, CDR2 SVGIG (reference sequence). The chain combines TRBV30 with TRBJ1-2; D is unclear. Source material: blood. The clonotype was recovered from a man aged 30-40 years in good health. The CDR3 sequence is CAQPGEGYGYTF. The CDR3, as DNA: TGTGCCCAACCCGGAGAAGGATATGGCTACACCTTC.